This TCR beta chain stems from a study of CXCR3-negative and CXCR3-positive naive CD8 T cells (dated by TCRdb to between 2017 and 2020). Regarding the research as a whole: In total, some 130 million TRB reads were obtained, corresponding to roughly 1.5 +/- 0.3 million reads per library. The diversity and physicochemical repertoire analyses included more than ten donors pooled from two independent experiments. TRBV-TRBJ cluster analysis included naive subsets from roughly 5 donors and memory cells from 3 donors. What the research found in general, with its limitations: Within the same donor, TRBV-TRBJ usage looked similar between naive CXCR3-negative and CXCR3-positive cells, but memory cells had distinct patterns. Because surface CD5, which is linked to self-reactivity in mice, was comparable between the naive subsets, TCR interaction strength was also inferred from TRB CDR3 physicochemical properties. Freshly isolated PBMCs were used for most assays because CXCR3 expression partially decreased after cryopreservation. Both naive subsets had comparably high repertoire diversity, while memory CD8+ T cells had much lower repertoire diversity. Compared with CXCR3-negative naive cells, CXCR3-positive naive cells had TRB CDR3s with higher hydrophobicity (lower Kidera factor 4), lower energy, and higher strength and volume indices.

Each CD8+ T cell subset was flow-sorted in triplicate, and some 310,000 cells per subset were placed directly into RLT lysis buffer. To exclude memory contaminants, naive CD8+ T cells were stringently defined as CD45RO-CCR7+CD27+CD95-. Peripheral blood mononuclear cells were isolated from buffy coats by standard density gradient centrifugation. A FACSAria III was used to flow-sort naive CXCR3-negative and CXCR3-positive CD8+ T cells. Total RNA was extracted from sorted cells using an RNeasy Mini Kit. Instrument on record: NextSeq 550. The Human TCR Profiling Kit (MiLaboratory) was used to make UMI-labeled 5' RACE TRB cDNA libraries. The full amount of extracted RNA was used for cDNA synthesis, and the full amount of resulting cDNA was used for PCR amplification. Libraries were prepared in parallel with an identical number of PCR cycles. Concerning the study's data processing: With a requirement of at least two reads per UMI, MIGEC and MiXCR extracted about 50,000 +/- 10,000 unique UMI-labeled TRB cDNA molecules per library. An average of around 40,000 +/- 10,000 functional in-frame TRB CDR3 nucleotide clonotypes without stop codons was found per library. After downsampling to 5000 UMI-labeled TRB molecules per sample, diversity metrics, including normalized Shannon-Wiener and Chao1, were computed in VDJtools. VDJtools computed clonotype-size-weighted physicochemical properties of the central five CDR3 residues: interaction energy, strength, volume and Kidera factor 4. TCRdb reprocessed the reads and provides one entry for every CDR3 protein sequence; no DNA is given. The V and J calls shown here were made by TCRdb, not taken from the authors' results. The table for this sample records about 120,000 distinct CDR3 sequences. The ten largest clonotypes hold less than 0.55% of the sample.

CDR1 and CDR2 (DFQATT, SNEGSKA) derive from the germline V gene (reference sequence). The CDR3 numbers 15 residues from cysteine through phenylalanine. No DNA is listed. As to this clonotype: Its antigen remains unidentified.

The clonotype comes from a human donor in good health. Some clones in this sample may be carry-over from other donors' samples. What was sequenced was naive CXCR3- CD8+ T cells from blood. The sample's cell subset or site label is to be understood as: CD45RO-CCR7+CD27+CD95- naive CD8+ T cells lacking CXCR3 (TNR3-). The rearrangement joined TRBV20-1 to TRBJ2-7; TCRdb's assignment of TRBD1 cannot be checked, as there is no DNA. The CDR3 reads as follows: CSADGGGTASYEQYF.